One sample yielded the 17 T cell receptor beta chains listed below, sequenced in a study of T-cell reconstitution after alpha-beta-depleted transplantation in children. Unique molecular identifiers were built into the TCRbeta library. Each CDR3 protein gets one entry after TCRdb re-called the PCR reads with MiXCR. The top ten clones hold approximately 30% of a sample with some 50,000 distinct CDR3 sequences, 9.2% of them seen once. The sample consisted of PBMCs, mostly from graft donor cells, taken 60 days after TCRalphabeta/CD19-depleted stem cell transplant. Receptors originate from a male patient aged 2 to 10 who had a stem cell transplant for chronic granulomatous disease, so the T cells may come from the graft donor.

There are many counts of this clonotype. This chain connects TRBV3-1 to TRBJ2-1; 10 positions agree with TRBD2. The CDR3 spans 20 residues. J lost 4 bases, V lost 2 bases, and 17 bases had no gene match. Germline CDR1 and CDR2: LGHDT and YNNKEL (reference sequence). CDR3 in amino acids: CASSQRRASGRLWGYNEQFF. The CDR3 nucleotides are TGTGCCAGCAGCCAAAGAAGGGCTAGCGGGAGATTGTGGGGTTACAATGAGCAGTTCTTC.

Ten or more counts support this clonotype. The chain has TRBV28 and TRBJ2-1, with D unresolved. Deletions cut 0 bases from V and 10 bases from J, with 7 bases between. Germline V gene sequence: CDR1 MDHEN, CDR2 SYDVKM. The CDR3 is 12 residues long. In DNA form, the CDR3 reads TGTGCCAGCAGTTTATGGGTGCAGGAGCAGTTCTTC. The encoded protein is CASSLWVQEQFF.

CDR3 amino acids: CASSQESTSGFHNEQFF. The CDR3 DNA sequence: TGTGCCAGCAGCCAAGAGTCGACTAGCGGCTTCCACAATGAGCAGTTCTTC. The chain uses TRBV14 and TRBJ2-1; 9 bases line up with TRBD2. There are 17 residues in the CDR3. The germline gives CDR1 SGHDN, CDR2 FVKESK. Trimming cost V 0 bases and J 5 bases; bases outside gene matches: 8.

This clonotype was observed at least ten times. The V gene is TRBV30, the J gene TRBJ2-1; D remains ambiguous. With 1 base removed from V and 5 bases from J, the gap between germline ends came to 12 bases. The length of the CDR3 is 14 residues. CDR1 is GTSNPN and CDR2 is SVGIG in the germline V gene (reference sequence). The CDR3 is CAWSDRVIHNEQFF. The CDR3 nucleotides are TGTGCCTGGAGTGACCGGGTCATACACAATGAGCAGTTCTTC.

The table lists this clonotype with many counts. The chain links TRBV12-3 or TRBV12-4 to TRBJ1-5; D is uncertain. There are 15 residues in the CDR3. V dropped 6 bases and J dropped 2 bases, with 14 bases sitting between them. CDR3 protein: CASSPAILGNQPQHF. The CDR3 DNA reads as TGTGCCAGCAGCCCGGCAATTCTAGGCAATCAGCCCCAGCATTTT.

This clonotype was seen a few times. This sequence joins TRBV9 and TRBJ1-2; D is unresolved. Germline CDR1 and CDR2: SGDLS and YYNGEE. V lost 5 bases and J 4 bases, leaving 9 bases between the germline ends. The CDR3 spans 12 residues. CDR3 sequence (DNA): TGTGCCAGCAGGTCGCAGCTCTATGGCTACACCTTC. Translation: CASRSQLYGYTF.

J is TRBJ2-3 and V is TRBV12-3 or TRBV12-4; a weak D match, TRBD2 (6 bases). Trimming shortened V by 3 bases and J by 5 bases, and 18 bases separated the two germline ends. The length of the CDR3 is 16 residues. CDR3 bases: TGTGCCAGCAGTTTGTATACGCAGGACTACGGAGATACGCAGTATTTT. This codes for CASSLYTQDYGDTQYF.

About this clonotype: A read error may be the cause here, since a much bigger clone is one base away. The chain joins TRBV28 to TRBJ2-3, with TRBD2 matching over 7 bases. In germline, CDR1 is MDHEN, CDR2 SYDVKM. The CDR3 totals 12 residues. The CDR3 protein is CDSSSLAYTQYF. The CDR3 coding sequence is TGTGACAGCAGTTCACTAGCGTATACGCAGTATTTT. Full variable domain (rest looked up from reference TRBV28 and TRBJ2-3): DVKVTQSSRYLVKRTGEKVFLECVQDMDHENMFWYRQDPGLGLRLIYFSYDVKMKEKGDIPEGYSVSREKKERFSLILESASTNQTSMYLCDSSSLAYTQYFGPGTRLTVL.

In this sample, this clonotype turned up many times. The CDR3 is CSASFGGDTQYF. CDR3 DNA sequence: TGCAGTGCTAGTTTTGGGGGAGATACGCAGTATTTT. The chain carries TRBV20-1 and TRBJ2-3, with D tentatively TRBD1 or TRBD2 (5 bases each). V was clipped by 3 bases and J by 5 bases, with 9 bases between them. Germline V gene sequence: CDR1 DFQATT, CDR2 SNEGSKA (reference sequence). This CDR3 contains 12 residues.

This clonotype was found many times. J is TRBJ2-4 and V is TRBV27; the D is unclear. In germline, CDR1 is MNHEY, CDR2 SMNVEV (reference sequence). V lost 4 bases, J lost 4 bases, and 8 bases lay in between. The length of the CDR3 is 13 residues. CDR3 DNA sequence: TGTGCCAGCAGTTACAGTCCTAAAAACATTCAGTACTTC. It specifies CASSYSPKNIQYF.

This clonotype occurred many times. The chain uses TRBV5-1 and TRBJ2-7; 11 positions match TRBD2. The CDR3 covers 17 residues. Trimming removed 0 bases from V and 0 bases from J; junction bases left unmatched: 5. The V gene's germline CDR1 is SGHRS and CDR2 YFSETQ. CDR3 sequence: CASSLGTSGWSSYEQYF. CDR3 DNA sequence: TGCGCCAGCAGCTTGGGGACTAGCGGGTGGAGCTCCTACGAGCAGTACTTC.

The rearrangement uses TRBV18 and TRBJ1-5, with 9 bases that match TRBD1. With V trimmed by 1 base and J by 5 bases, 3 bases remained unmatched. The CDR3 loop spans 15 amino acids. CDR1 and CDR2 (germline): KGHSH, LQKENI. CDR3 bases: TGTGCCAGCTCACCACGACAGGGGGGTTATCAGCCCCAGCATTTT. This codes for CASSPRQGGYQPQHF. Full variable domain (rest looked up from reference TRBV18 and TRBJ1-5): NAGVMQNPRHLVRRRGQEARLRCSPMKGHSHVYWYRQLPEEGLKFMVYLQKENIIDESGMPKERFSAEFPKEGPSILRIQQVVRGDSAAYFCASSPRQGGYQPQHFGDGTRLSIL.

The rearrangement uses TRBV5-1 and TRBJ2-5; TRBD2 aligns across 9 bases. The CDR3 is 14 amino acids. Trimming removed 4 bases from V and 4 bases from J; junction bases left unmatched: 5. Germline V gene sequence: CDR1 SGHRS, CDR2 YFSETQ. CDR3 DNA sequence: TGCGCCAGCAGCACCCAAGCGGGGGGAGAGACCCAGTACTTC. Its protein product is CASSTQAGGETQYF.

This clonotype was counted at least ten times. V is TRBV5-1 and J is TRBJ2-1; no clear D. The V gene's germline CDR1 is SGHRS and CDR2 YFSETQ. CDR3 length: 12 amino acids. The V and J ends lost 0 bases and 6 bases respectively, with 4 bases between them. CDR3 loop: CASSLVPNEQFF. The CDR3 region has the DNA TGCGCCAGCAGCTTGGTACCCAATGAGCAGTTCTTC.

This clonotype was recorded at least ten times. V usage is TRBV27 and J usage is TRBJ2-1; perhaps D is TRBD1 or TRBD2 (5 bases each). V dropped 6 bases and J dropped 4 bases, with 16 bases sitting between them. The CDR3 contains 15 residues. Germline V gene sequence: CDR1 MNHEY, CDR2 SMNVEV (reference sequence). The CDR3 is CASSPPGRNYNEQFF. The CDR3 coding sequence is TGTGCCAGCAGCCCCCCGGGACGGAATTACAATGAGCAGTTCTTC.

J is TRBJ1-1 and V is TRBV3-1; D is uncertain. CDR1 and CDR2 (germline): LGHDT, YNNKEL (reference sequence). Trimming pared 4 bases from V and 0 bases from J, leaving 9 bases between. The CDR3 consists of 14 residues. CDR3 bases: TGTGCCAGCAGCCGTCGGGATTTGAACACTGAAGCTTTCTTT. Amino acids: CASSRRDLNTEAFF. Filled out from reference TRBV3-1 and TRBJ1-1, the complete variable domain reads DTAVSQTPKYLVTQMGNDKSIKCEQNLGHDTMYWYKQDSKKFLKIMFSYNNKELIINETVPNRFSPKSPDKAHLNLHINSLELGDSAVYFCASSRRDLNTEAFFGQGTRLTVV.

This clonotype was seen repeatedly, ten times or more. This chain joins TRBV27 and TRBJ1-5; no firm D call. V was trimmed by 4 bases and J by 6 bases, leaving 13 bases between them. From germline, CDR1 is MNHEY and CDR2 SMNVEV (reference sequence). The CDR3 runs to 14 residues. The DNA for the CDR3 is TGTGCCAGCAGTTCTGGCCTCTTGGGTCAGCCCCAGCATTTT. Translated, it gives CASSSGLLGQPQHF.